This TCR beta chain originates from a study of cytomegalovirus exposure and HLA in healthy donors. Overall study context: Genotyping showed around 81% of a few hundred donors falling in the Caucasian-associated ancestry cluster. Study-wide results and limits: Previously analyzed data showed that most TCR beta V segments were productive at a frequency of about 90% or about 30%. The Asian-associated ancestry cluster reportedly had fewer N-insertions than the 666-donor mean in a later analysis. Presence/absence analyses assumed roughly uniform sequencing depth across donors, which may not hold.

The PCR ran on 60 Vbeta and 13 Jbeta primers. Clones were read by immunoSEQ multiplex PCR, and TCRdb kept only the in-frame ones, dropping some. This table has 90,000 to 110,000 clones, 76% appearing once. This clone was observed a few times. Its antigen remains unidentified. V shed 5 bases and J 9 bases; nucleotides not matched to a gene: 13. Germline-derived CDR1 and CDR2 are SGHAT and FQNNGV. The CDR3 is 15 residues long. The specimen sequenced was PBMCs. The receptor's source is a man in his forties or fifties in good health and CMV-seropositive. The genes are TRBV11-2 and TRBJ2-1, with 7 bases aligning to TRBD1. The CDR3, as DNA: TGTGCCAGCAGCCCTAGACAGGGATTGTTACCTGAGCAGTTCTTC. Its protein is CASSPRQGLLPEQFF.